Included here is one T cell receptor (beta chain) sequence, with context. The antigen remains unidentified. Using immunoSEQ multiplex PCR, the repertoire was profiled, and TCRdb retains in-frame clones only, with some absent. The sample consists of a few thousand clones, 86% of them appearing once. The data were taken from a study of chemoradiotherapy in HPV16-positive cancers. Study-wide points: Better recurrence-free survival went with HPV-responsive T-cell expansion in HPV16-positive patients.

Between the trimmed V and J ends, which lost 0 bases and 3 bases, there was a span of 15 bases. Per germline, CDR1 SGHVS and CDR2 FNYEAQ. This CDR3 spans 16 amino acids. Repertoires were sampled repeatedly during chemoradiotherapy. Sequenced here: tumor tissue, sampled from a patient who underwent chemoradiotherapy. This rearrangement joins TRBV7-6 to TRBJ2-7; the D call may be TRBD1 or TRBD2 (7 bases each). The TCR originated in a human donor with HPV-associated anogenital cancer. The CDR3 here is CASSLATGTTIYEQYF. CDR3 in DNA: TGTGCCAGCAGCTTAGCGACAGGGACTACCATCTACGAGCAGTACTTC. Looking up the rest from reference TRBV7-6 and TRBJ2-7 gives the full variable domain: GAGVSQSPRYKVTKRGQDVALRCDPISGHVSLYWYRQALGQGPEFLTYFNYEAQQDKSGLPNDRFSAERPEGSISTLTIQRTEQRDSAMYRCASSLATGTTIYEQYFGPGTRLTVT.